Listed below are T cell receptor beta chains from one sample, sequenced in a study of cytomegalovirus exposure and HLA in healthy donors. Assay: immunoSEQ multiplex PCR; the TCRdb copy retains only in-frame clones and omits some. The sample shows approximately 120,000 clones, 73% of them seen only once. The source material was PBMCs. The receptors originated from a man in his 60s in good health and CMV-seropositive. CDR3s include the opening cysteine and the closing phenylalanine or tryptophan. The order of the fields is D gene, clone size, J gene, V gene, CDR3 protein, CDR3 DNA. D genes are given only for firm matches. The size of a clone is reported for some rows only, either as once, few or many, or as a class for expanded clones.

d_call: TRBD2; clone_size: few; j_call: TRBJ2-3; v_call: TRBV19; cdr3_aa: CASSSRHGGSDTQYF; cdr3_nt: TGTGCCAGTAGTTCCCGACACGGGGGGTCAGATACGCAGTATTTT
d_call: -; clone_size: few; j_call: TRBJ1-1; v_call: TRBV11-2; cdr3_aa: CASSSYPSGKTEAFF; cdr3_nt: TGTGCCAGCAGCTCGTACCCTTCAGGGAAGACTGAAGCTTTCTTT
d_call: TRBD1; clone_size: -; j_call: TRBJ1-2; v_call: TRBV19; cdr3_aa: CASSILGQGVDGYTF; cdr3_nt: TGTGCCAGTAGTATTCTGGGACAGGGGGTAGATGGCTACACCTTC
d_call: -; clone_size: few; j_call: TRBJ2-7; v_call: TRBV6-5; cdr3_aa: CASSYSNEQYF; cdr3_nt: TGTGCCAGCAGTTACTCTAACGAGCAGTACTTC
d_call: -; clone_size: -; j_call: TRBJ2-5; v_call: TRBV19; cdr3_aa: CASIMTQYF; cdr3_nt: TGTGCCAGTATCATGACCCAGTACTTC
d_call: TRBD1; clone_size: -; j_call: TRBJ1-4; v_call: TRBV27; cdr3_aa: CASSPGQGGVNEKLFF; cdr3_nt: TGTGCCAGCAGTCCTGGACAGGGAGGGGTTAATGAAAAACTGTTTTTT
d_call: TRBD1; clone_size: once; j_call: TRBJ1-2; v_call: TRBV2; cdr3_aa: CASSEARTGEDYGYTF; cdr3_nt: TGTGCCAGCAGTGAAGCAAGGACAGGGGAGGACTATGGCTACACCTTC
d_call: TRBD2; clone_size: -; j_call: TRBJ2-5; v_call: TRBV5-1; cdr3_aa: CASSLAAGGGLQETQYF; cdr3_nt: TGCGCCAGCAGCTTGGCCGCGGGGGGGGGCCTTCAGGAGACCCAGTACTTC
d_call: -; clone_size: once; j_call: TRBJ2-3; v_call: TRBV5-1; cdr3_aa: CASSFGVYTDTQYF; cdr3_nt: TGCGCCAGCAGCTTCGGGGTATACACAGATACGCAGTATTTT
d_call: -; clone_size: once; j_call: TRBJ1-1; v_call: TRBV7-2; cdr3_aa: CASRSHPVSEAFF; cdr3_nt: TGTGCCAGCAGATCCCACCCAGTTTCTGAAGCTTTCTTT